The clone carrying this T cell receptor (beta chain) was seen a handful of times. The sample comes from a study of blood T cell repertoires in COVID-19. Study-level background: Both acute and convalescent COVID-19 samples were obtained from the United States, Italy and Spain. The cDNA or gDNA used as material had been derived from T cells, B-cell-depleted T cells, or PBMCs.

Germline V CDR1 and CDR2: MNHNY, SVGAGI (reference sequence). This CDR3 spans 15 amino acids. J was trimmed by 6 bases and V by 7 bases; bases with no gene match: 12. The authors' processing: Amplified reference gene primers provided the basis for estimating nucleated cell counts. Profiling relied on immunoSEQ multiplex PCR, and the TCRdb table lists in-frame clones only, not all of them. D and trimming were read from the DNA, whereas the V and J calls and clone size are those reported in that table. The table shows 110,000 or so clones, with roughly 79% occurring only once. The receptor was derived from a human donor in a cohort sampled during active COVID-19. Material: peripheral blood. The chain combines TRBV6-6 with TRBJ2-7; 10 bases align to TRBD1. The CDR3 is CASKGNPGQGIEQYF. CDR3 DNA: TGTGCCAGCAAAGGGAATCCGGGACAGGGGATCGAGCAGTACTTC.